This TCR beta chain was captured in a study of shared clonotypes between healthy human individuals. A word on this clone: Its antigen is unidentified.

Healthy HIV-negative adults without recent acute infections or vaccinations served as donors. Study results and limitations: Large sequencing depth failed to make sorted-subset sequencing complete, rarefaction showed. Memory subsets had estimated richness that was generally smaller than that of naive subsets.

Using approximately 200 ng DNA, about 30,000 T cell genomes, the sorted-subset replicate PCRs were run. This table comes from immunoSEQ multiplex PCR, and its TCRdb copy is limited to in-frame clones, with some not included. Among a few hundred thousand clones, roughly 97% were seen once, and the ten largest hold roughly 0.05%. The CDR3 is 14 residues long. The sample was naive CD4+ T cells sorted from blood. This sample's subset: CD45RA+ positively selected. The rearrangement uses TRBV21-1 and TRBJ2-1; TRBD2, the D gene given by the table, was not confirmed from the DNA. TRBV21-1 is noted as a pseudogene. The clonotype comes from a woman aged 25 to 39 in good health. In nucleotides, the CDR3 is TGTGCCAGCTCCCTAGCTTTCGGAGGAGGTGAGCAGTTCTTC. Its protein is CASSLAFGGGEQFF.